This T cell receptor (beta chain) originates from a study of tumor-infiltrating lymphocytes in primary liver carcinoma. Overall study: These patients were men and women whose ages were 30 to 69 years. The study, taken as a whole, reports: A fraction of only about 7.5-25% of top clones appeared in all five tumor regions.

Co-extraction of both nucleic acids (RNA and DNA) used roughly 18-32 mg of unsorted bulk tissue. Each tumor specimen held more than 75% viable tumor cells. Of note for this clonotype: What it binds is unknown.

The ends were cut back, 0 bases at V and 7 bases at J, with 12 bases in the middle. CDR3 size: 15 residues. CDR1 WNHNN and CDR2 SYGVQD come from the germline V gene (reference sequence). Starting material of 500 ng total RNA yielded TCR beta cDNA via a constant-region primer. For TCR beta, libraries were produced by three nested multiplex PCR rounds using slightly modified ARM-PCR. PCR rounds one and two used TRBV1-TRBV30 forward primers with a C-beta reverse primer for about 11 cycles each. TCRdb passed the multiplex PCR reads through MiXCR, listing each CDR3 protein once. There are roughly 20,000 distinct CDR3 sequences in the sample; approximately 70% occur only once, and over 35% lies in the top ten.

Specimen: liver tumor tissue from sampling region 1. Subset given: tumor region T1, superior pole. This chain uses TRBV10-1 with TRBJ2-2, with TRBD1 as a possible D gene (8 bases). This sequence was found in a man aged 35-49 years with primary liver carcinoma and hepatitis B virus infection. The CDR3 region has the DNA TGCGCCAGCAGTGAGTCGCGGGGGACAGGCGGGGAGCTGTTTTTT. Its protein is CASSESRGTGGELFF.